This TCR beta chain was captured in a study of blood T cell repertoires in COVID-19. Study-level background: The cDNA or gDNA used as material had been derived from T cells, B-cell-depleted T cells, or PBMCs.

This CDR3 has 14 amino acids. Trimming removed 4 bases from V and 5 bases from J; junction bases left unmatched: 7. Germline CDR1 SGHKS, CDR2 YYEKEE (reference sequence). Study processing details: Quantification of nucleated cells was approximated via reference gene primer amplification. Clones were sequenced by immunoSEQ multiplex PCR, and TCRdb holds only the in-frame ones, with some missing. V and J calls and clone size come straight from that table; D and trimming were deduced from the DNA. The sample yields about 280,000 clones, 75% to 90% seen once. Sequencing input: peripheral blood. J is TRBJ2-7 and V is TRBV5-5; TRBD1 matches at 9 bases. The receptor's source is an older woman with acute or convalescent COVID-19. CDR3 DNA sequence: TGTGCCAGCAGCCTCCGGGACAGGGATAACGAGCAGTACTTC. It yields the protein CASSLRDRDNEQYF.